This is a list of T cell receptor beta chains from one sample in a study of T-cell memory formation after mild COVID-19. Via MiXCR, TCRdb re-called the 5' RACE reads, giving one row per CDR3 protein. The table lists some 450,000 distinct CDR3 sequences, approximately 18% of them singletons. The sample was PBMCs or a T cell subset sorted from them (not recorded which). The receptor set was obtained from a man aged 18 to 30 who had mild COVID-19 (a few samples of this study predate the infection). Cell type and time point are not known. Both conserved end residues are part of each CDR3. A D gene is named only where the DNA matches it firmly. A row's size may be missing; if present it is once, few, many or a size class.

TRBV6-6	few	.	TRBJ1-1	CASLSGGHTEAFF	TGTGCCAGCCTAAGTGGGGGGCATACTGAAGCTTTCTTT
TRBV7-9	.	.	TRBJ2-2	CASSLLVTAGELFF	TGTGCCAGCAGCTTACTGGTCACCGCGGGGGAGCTGTTTTTT
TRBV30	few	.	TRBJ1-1	CAWSSPNTEAFF	TGTGCCTGGAGTTCACCTAACACTGAAGCTTTCTTT
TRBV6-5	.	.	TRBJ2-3	CASSAGTTDTQYF	TGTGCCAGCAGTGCAGGGACCACAGATACGCAGTATTTT
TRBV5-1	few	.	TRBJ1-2	CASSSSQGKGYTF	TGCGCCAGCAGCTCCTCACAGGGTAAAGGCTACACCTTC
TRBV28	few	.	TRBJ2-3	CASRGASTDTQYF	TGTGCCAGCAGGGGGGCCAGCACAGATACGCAGTATTTT
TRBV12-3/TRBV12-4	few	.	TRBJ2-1	CASSHDSRNNEQFF	TGTGCCAGCAGCCACGACTCCCGCAACAATGAGCAGTTCTTC
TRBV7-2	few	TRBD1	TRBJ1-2	CASSYRTGGNYGYTF	TGTGCCAGCAGCTACAGGACAGGGGGGAACTATGGCTACACCTTC
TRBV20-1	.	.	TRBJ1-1	CSARDSGRGNTEAFF	TGCAGTGCTAGAGATTCGGGCAGGGGAAACACTGAAGCTTTCTTT
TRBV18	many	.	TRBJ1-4	CASSPVATNEKLFF	TGTGCCAGCTCACCAGTTGCAACTAATGAAAAACTGTTTTTT
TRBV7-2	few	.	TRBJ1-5	CASSWGYGVGQPQHF	TGTGCCAGCAGTTGGGGGTACGGGGTAGGCCAGCCCCAGCATTTT
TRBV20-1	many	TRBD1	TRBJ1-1	CSARDDNRGLLRFTEAFF	TGCAGTGCTAGAGATGATAACAGGGGATTATTGAGGTTCACTGAAGCTTTCTTT
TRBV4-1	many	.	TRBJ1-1	CASSQEGRGGSTEAFF	TGCGCCAGCAGCCAAGAGGGCCGGGGTGGGAGCACTGAAGCTTTCTTT
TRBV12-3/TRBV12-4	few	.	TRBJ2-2	CASSLYRVSNTGELFF	TGTGCCAGCAGTTTGTATAGGGTCTCGAACACCGGGGAGCTGTTTTTT
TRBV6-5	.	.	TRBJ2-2	CASSYSKIQWGLFF	TGTGCCAGCAGTTACTCCAAAATTCAGTGGGGGCTGTTTTTT
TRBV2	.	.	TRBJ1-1	CASSDGITEAFF	TGTGCCAGCAGTGACGGAATCACTGAAGCTTTCTTT
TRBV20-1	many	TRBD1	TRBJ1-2	CSARGPGQGNNYGYTF	TGCAGTGCTAGGGGGCCGGGACAGGGAAATAACTATGGCTACACCTTC
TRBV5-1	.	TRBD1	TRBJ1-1	CASSKDRADTEAFF	TGCGCCAGCAGCAAGGACAGGGCGGACACTGAAGCTTTCTTT